This T cell receptor (beta chain) was captured by sequencing in a study of T cell responses to AZD1222 COVID-19 vaccine. With respect to this clone: Its specificity is unknown.

Study-wide results and caveats: Seropositive at baseline were only six AZD1222 recipients.

Assay used: immunoSEQ multiplex PCR; TCRdb lists only in-frame clones, some missing. Of more than 130,000 clones listed, 90% are singletons. The germline V gene has CDR1 SGDLS and CDR2 YYNGEE. This CDR3 is 13 amino acids long. The V and J ends lost 4 bases and 4 bases respectively, with 11 bases between them. The chain couples TRBV9 to TRBJ1-1; D is undetermined. This TCR was recovered from an adult in good health. The sample was peripheral blood, taken on day 0 of AZD1222 vaccination. The CDR3 protein is CASSHTLGTEAFF. CDR3 DNA sequence: TGTGCCAGCAGCCACACCTTGGGCACTGAAGCTTTCTTT.